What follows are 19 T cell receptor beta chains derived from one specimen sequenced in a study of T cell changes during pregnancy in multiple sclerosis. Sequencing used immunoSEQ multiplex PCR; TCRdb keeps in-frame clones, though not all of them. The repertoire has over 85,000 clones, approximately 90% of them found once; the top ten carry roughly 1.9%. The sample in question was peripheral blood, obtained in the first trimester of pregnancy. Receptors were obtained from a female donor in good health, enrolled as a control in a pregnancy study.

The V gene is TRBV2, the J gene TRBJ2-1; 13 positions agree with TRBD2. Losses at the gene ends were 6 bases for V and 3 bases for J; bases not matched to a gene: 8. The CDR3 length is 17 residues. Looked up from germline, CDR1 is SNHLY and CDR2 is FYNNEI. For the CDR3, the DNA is TGTGCCAGCAGGCTAAGACTAGCGGGGGGTCACTACAATGAGCAGTTCTTC. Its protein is CASRLRLAGGHYNEQFF.

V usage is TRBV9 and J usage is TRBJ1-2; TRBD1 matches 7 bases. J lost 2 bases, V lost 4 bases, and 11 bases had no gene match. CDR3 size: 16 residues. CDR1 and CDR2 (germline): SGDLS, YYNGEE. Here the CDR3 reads CASSPSSKTGNYGYTF. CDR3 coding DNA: TGTGCCAGCAGCCCAAGTAGTAAGACAGGGAACTATGGCTACACCTTC.

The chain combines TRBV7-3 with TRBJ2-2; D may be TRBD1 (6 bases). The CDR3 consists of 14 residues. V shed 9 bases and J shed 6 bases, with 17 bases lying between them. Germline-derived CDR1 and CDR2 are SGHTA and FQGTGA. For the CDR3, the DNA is TGTGCCAGAGACAGGAAACCTGGGCCCGGGGAGCTGTTTTTT. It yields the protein CARDRKPGPGELFF.

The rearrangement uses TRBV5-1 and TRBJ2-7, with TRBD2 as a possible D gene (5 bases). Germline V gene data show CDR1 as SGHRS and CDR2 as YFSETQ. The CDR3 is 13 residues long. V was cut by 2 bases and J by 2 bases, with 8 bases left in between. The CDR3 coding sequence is TGCGCCAGCAGCTTCGGGAACGCCTACGAGCAGTACTTC. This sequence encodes CASSFGNAYEQYF.

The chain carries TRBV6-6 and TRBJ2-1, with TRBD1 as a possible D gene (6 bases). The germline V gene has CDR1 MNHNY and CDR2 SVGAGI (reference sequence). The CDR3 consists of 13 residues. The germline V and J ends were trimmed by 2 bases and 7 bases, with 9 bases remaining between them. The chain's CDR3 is CASSYGGRNEQFF. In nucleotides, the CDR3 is TGTGCCAGCAGTTACGGGGGCCGGAATGAGCAGTTCTTC.

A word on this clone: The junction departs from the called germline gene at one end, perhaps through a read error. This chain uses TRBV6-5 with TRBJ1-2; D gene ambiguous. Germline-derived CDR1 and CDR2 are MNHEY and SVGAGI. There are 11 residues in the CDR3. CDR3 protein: CATSYVGGYTF. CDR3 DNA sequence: TGTGCCACCAGTTACGTGGGCGGCTACACCTTC.

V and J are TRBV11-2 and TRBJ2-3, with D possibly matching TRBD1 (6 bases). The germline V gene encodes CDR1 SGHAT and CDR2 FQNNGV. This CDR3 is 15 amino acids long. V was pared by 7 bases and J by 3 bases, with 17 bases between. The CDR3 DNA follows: TGTGCCAGCACCGCTTGGGGGCAGGGGACAGATACGCAGTATTTT. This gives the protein CASTAWGQGTDTQYF.

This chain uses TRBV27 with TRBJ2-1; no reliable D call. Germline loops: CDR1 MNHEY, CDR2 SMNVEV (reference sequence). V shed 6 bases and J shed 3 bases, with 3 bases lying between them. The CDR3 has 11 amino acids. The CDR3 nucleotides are TGTGCCAGCAGCCACTACAATGAGCAGTTCTTC. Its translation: CASSHYNEQFF.

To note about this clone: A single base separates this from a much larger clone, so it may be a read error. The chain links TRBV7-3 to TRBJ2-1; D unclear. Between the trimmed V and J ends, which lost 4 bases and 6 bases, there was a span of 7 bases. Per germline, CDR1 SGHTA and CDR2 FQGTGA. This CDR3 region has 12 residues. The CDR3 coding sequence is TGTGCCAGCAGCTGGAGAGGCAATGAGCAGTTCTTC. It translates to CASSWRGNEQFF.

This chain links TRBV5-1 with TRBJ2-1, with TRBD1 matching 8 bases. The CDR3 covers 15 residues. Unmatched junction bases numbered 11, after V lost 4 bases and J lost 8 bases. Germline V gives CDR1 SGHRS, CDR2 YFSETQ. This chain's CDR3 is CASSLGQGARDEQFF. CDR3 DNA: TGCGCCAGCAGCCTTGGGCAGGGGGCGAGGGATGAGCAGTTCTTC.

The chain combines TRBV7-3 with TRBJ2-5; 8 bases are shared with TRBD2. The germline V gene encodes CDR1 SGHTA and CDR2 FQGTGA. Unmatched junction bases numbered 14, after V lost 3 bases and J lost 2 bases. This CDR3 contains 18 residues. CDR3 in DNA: TGTGCCAGCAGCTTGGCACGGGGGGGACAACACGGGCAAGAGACCCAGTACTTC. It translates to CASSLARGGQHGQETQYF.

The CDR3 DNA reads as TGTGCCAGTAGTCCCCGGGACAGGGGGATCAATCAGCCCCAGCATTTT. The encoded protein is CASSPRDRGINQPQHF. The chain is built from TRBV19 and TRBJ1-5; 11 bases are shared with TRBD1. Losses at the gene ends were 5 bases for V and 3 bases for J; bases not matched to a gene: 6. The length of the CDR3 is 16 residues. Germline assignment: CDR1 LNHDA and CDR2 SQIVND (reference sequence).

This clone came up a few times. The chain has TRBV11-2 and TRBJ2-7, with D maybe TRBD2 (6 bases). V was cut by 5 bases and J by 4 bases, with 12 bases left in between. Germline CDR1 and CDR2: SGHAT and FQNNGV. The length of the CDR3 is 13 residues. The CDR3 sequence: CASSTGTRYEQYF. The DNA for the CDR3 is TGTGCCAGCAGCACCGGGACTCGATACGAGCAGTACTTC.

The CDR3 coding sequence is TGTGCCAGCAGCTTAGAGCCGGGACAGGTTGAAAAACTGTTTTTT. Amino acids: CASSLEPGQVEKLFF. The V gene is TRBV7-2, the J gene TRBJ1-4; 8 bases align to TRBD1. With V trimmed by 1 base and J by 7 bases, 5 bases remained unmatched. This CDR3 spans 15 amino acids. CDR1 is SGHTA, CDR2 FQGNSA, per germline.

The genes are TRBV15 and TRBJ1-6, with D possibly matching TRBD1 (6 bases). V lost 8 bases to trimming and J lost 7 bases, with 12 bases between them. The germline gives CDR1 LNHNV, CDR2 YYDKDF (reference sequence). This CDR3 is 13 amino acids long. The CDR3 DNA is TGTGCCACCTCCAGGGGCAGGAATTCACCCCTCCACTTT. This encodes CATSRGRNSPLHF.

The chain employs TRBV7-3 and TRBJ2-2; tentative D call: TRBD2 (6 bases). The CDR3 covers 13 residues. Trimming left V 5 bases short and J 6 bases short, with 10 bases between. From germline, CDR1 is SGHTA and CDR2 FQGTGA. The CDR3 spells CASSHTSPGELFF. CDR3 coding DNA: TGTGCCAGCAGCCACACTAGCCCCGGGGAGCTGTTTTTT. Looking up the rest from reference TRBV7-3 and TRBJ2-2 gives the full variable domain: GAGVSQTPSNKVTEKGKYVELRCDPISGHTALYWYRQSLGQGPEFLIYFQGTGAADDSGLPNDRFFAVRPEGSVSTLKIQRTERGDSAVYLCASSHTSPGELFFGEGSRLTVL.

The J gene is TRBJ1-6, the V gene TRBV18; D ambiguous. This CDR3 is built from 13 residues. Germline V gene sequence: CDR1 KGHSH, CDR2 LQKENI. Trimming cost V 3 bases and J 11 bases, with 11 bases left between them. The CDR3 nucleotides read TGTGCCAGCTCACCTTCTATCAGCGCACCCCTCCACTTT. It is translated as CASSPSISAPLHF. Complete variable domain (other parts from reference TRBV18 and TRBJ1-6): NAGVMQNPRHLVRRRGQEARLRCSPMKGHSHVYWYRQLPEEGLKFMVYLQKENIIDESGMPKERFSAEFPKEGPSILRIQQVVRGDSAAYFCASSPSISAPLHFGNGTRLTVT.

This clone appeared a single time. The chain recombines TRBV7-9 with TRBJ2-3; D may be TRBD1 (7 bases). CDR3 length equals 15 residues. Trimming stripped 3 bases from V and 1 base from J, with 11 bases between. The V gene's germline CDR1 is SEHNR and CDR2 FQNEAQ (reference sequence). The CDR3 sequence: CASSLRRGGTDTQYF. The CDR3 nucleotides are TGTGCCAGCAGCTTGCGCAGGGGGGGCACAGATACGCAGTATTTT.

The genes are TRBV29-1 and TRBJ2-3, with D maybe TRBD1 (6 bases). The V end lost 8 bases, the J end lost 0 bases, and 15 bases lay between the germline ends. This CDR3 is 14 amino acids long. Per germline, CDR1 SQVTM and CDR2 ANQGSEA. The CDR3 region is CSLATGSSTDTQYF. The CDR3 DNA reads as TGCAGCCTTGCAACAGGGAGTAGCACAGATACGCAGTATTTT.